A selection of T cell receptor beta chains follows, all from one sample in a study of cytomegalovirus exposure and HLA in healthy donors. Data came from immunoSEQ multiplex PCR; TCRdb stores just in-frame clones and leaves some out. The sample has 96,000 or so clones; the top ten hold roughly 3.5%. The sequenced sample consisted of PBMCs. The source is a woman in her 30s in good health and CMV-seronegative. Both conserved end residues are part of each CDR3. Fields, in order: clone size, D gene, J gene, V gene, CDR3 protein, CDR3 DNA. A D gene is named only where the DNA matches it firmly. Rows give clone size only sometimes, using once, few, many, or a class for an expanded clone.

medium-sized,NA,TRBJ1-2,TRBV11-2,CASSLTTAYGYTF,TGTGCCAGCAGCTTAACGACAGCTTATGGCTACACCTTC
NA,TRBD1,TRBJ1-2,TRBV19,CASSRRQGYGYTF,TGTGCCAGTAGTAGGAGACAGGGCTATGGCTACACCTTC
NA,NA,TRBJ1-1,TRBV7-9,CASSLSPGVVTEAFF,TGTGCCAGCAGCTTAAGTCCGGGGGTGGTCACTGAAGCTTTCTTT
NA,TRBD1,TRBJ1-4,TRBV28,CAIHGTGDEKLFF,TGTGCCATCCACGGGACAGGGGATGAAAAACTGTTTTTT
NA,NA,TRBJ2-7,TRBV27,CATSFGGPGSYEQYF,TGTGCCACCAGTTTCGGGGGGCCAGGCTCCTACGAGCAGTACTTC
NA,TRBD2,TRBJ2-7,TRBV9,CASSVGLAGGTYEQYF,TGTGCCAGCAGCGTAGGGTTAGCGGGAGGGACCTACGAGCAGTACTTC
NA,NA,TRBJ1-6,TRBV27,CASSFGVGNSPLHF,TGTGCCAGCAGTTTCGGGGTTGGTAATTCACCCCTCCACTTT
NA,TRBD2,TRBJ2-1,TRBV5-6,CASSPGGDEQFF,TGTGCCAGCAGCCCCGGGGGGGATGAGCAGTTCTTC
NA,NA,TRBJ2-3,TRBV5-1,CASSEGVWADTRYF,TGCGCCAGCAGCGAGGGAGTATGGGCAGATACGCGGTATTTT
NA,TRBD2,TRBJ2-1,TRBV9,CASSVLAEPYNEQFF,TGTGCCAGCAGCGTTCTAGCGGAGCCCTACAATGAGCAGTTCTTC
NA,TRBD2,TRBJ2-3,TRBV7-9,CASSDTREADTQYF,TGTGCCAGCAGCGATACTCGGGAGGCAGATACGCAGTATTTT
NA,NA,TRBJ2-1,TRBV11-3,CASSPAGGSSYNEQFF,TGTGCCAGCAGCCCGGCCGGAGGAAGCTCCTACAATGAGCAGTTCTTC
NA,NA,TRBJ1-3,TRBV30,CAWSTGNSGNTIYF,TGTGCCTGGAGTACAGGGAACTCTGGAAACACCATATATTTT
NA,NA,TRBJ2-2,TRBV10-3,CAITRQGTSNTGELFF,TGTGCCATCACCCGGCAAGGGACTTCGAACACCGGGGAGCTGTTTTTT
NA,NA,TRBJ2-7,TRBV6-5,CASSYGLFEQYF,TGTGCCAGCAGTTACGGACTATTCGAGCAGTACTTC
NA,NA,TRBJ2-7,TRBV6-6,CAISGASYEQYF,TGTGCCATCTCAGGCGCGTCCTACGAGCAGTACTTC
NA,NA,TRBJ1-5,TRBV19,CASSIRGEEQPQHF,TGTGCCAGTAGTATCAGAGGGGAGGAACAGCCCCAGCATTTT
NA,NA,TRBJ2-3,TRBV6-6,CASGGFTDTQYF,TGTGCCAGCGGGGGGTTCACAGATACGCAGTATTTT
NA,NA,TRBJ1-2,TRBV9,CASSAGGQLGYTF,TGTGCCAGCAGCGCTGGAGGACAGCTTGGCTACACCTTC
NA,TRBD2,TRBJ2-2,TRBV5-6,CASSSIAGRLNTGELFF,TGTGCCAGCAGCTCGATAGCGGGACGATTAAACACCGGGGAGCTGTTTTTT
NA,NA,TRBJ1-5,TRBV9,CASSVDGGSNQPQHF,TGTGCCAGCAGCGTAGACGGGGGTAGCAATCAGCCCCAGCATTTT
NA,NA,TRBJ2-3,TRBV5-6,CASSSGHGTDTQYF,TGTGCCAGCAGCTCGGGACACGGCACAGATACGCAGTATTTT
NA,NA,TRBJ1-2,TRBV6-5,CASSYSDTGLVYGYTF,TGTGCCAGCAGTTACTCGGATACAGGGCTCGTCTATGGCTACACCTTC
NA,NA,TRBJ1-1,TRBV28,CASSLTENTEAFF,TGTGCCAGCAGTTTAACAGAGAACACTGAAGCTTTCTTT
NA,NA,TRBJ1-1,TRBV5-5,CASSSEGVGTEAFF,TGTGCCAGCAGTAGTGAGGGGGTCGGCACTGAAGCTTTCTTT
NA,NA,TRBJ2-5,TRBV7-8,CASSSRETQYF,TGTGCCAGCAGCTCGCGGGAGACCCAGTACTTC
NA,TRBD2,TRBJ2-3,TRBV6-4,CASSGGETDTQYF,TGTGCCAGCAGCGGGGGGGAGACAGATACGCAGTATTTT
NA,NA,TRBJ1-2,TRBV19,CASGIPAYRAGGYGYTF,TGTGCCAGCGGGATCCCAGCATACAGGGCTGGAGGCTATGGCTACACCTTC
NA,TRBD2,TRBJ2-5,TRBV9,CASSGGEGETQYF,TGTGCCAGCAGCGGCGGGGAGGGAGAGACCCAGTACTTC
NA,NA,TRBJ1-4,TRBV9,CASSAGEKLFF,TGTGCCAGCAGCGCAGGGGAAAAACTGTTTTTT
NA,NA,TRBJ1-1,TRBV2,CAARTARGAPEAFF,TGTGCCGCAAGGACAGCCCGTGGAGCCCCTGAAGCTTTCTTT
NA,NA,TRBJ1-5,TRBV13,CASSSGRGLQPQHF,TGTGCCAGCAGCTCGGGGAGGGGGTTGCAGCCCCAGCATTTT
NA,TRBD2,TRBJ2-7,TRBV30,CAWSLGTSADEQYF,TGTGCCTGGAGTCTAGGGACTAGCGCCGACGAGCAGTACTTC
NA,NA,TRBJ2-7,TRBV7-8,CASSPRRAGSYEQYF,TGTGCCAGCAGCCCCCGCCGCGCGGGCTCCTACGAGCAGTACTTC
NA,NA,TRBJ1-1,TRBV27,CASSFSWRGDTEAFF,TGTGCCAGCAGTTTTTCTTGGCGAGGAGACACTGAAGCTTTCTTT
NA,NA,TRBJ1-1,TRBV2,CASSSRGQTAFF,TGTGCCAGCAGTAGTAGGGGTCAAACGGCTTTCTTT
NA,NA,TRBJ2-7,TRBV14,CASSPTGYEQYF,TGTGCCAGCAGTCCTACAGGGTACGAGCAGTACTTC
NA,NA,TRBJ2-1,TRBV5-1,CASSARQASSYNEQFF,TGCGCCAGCAGCGCCAGACAGGCGAGCTCCTACAATGAGCAGTTCTTC
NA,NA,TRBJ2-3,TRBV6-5,CASSWGRGRTDTQYF,TGTGCCAGCAGTTGGGGGCGCGGGCGGACAGATACGCAGTATTTT
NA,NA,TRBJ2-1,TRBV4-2,CASSQALDINEQFF,TGTGCCAGCAGCCAAGCCCTGGACATTAATGAGCAGTTCTTC
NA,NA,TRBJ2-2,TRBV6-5,CASSYSTGELFF,TGTGCCAGCAGTTATAGTACGGGGGAGCTGTTTTTT
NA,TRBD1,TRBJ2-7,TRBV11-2,CTSSYGQGGYEQYF,TGTACCAGCAGCTACGGACAGGGGGGATACGAGCAGTACTTC
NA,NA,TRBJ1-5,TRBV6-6,CAIKISGTTDQPQHF,TGTGCCATCAAAATATCCGGGACAACAGATCAGCCCCAGCATTTT
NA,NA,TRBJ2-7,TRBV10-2,CASNTLGGFEQYF,TGCGCCAGCAATACTCTAGGAGGGTTCGAGCAGTACTTC
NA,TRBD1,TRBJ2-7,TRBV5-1,CASSVDRGDEQYF,TGCGCCAGCAGCGTGGACAGGGGCGACGAGCAGTACTTC
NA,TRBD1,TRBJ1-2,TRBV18,CASSPSGQGAEGYTF,TGTGCCAGCTCACCCTCGGGACAGGGGGCTGAAGGCTACACCTTC